These 15 T cell receptor beta chains originate from one sample sequenced in a study of blood T cell repertoires in COVID-19. Clones were sequenced by immunoSEQ multiplex PCR, and TCRdb holds only the in-frame ones, with some missing. This table holds over 250,000 clones, 80% to 90% found once. Input material: peripheral blood. These receptor sequences come from a woman between 65 and 79 years old with acute or convalescent COVID-19.

This chain joins TRBV4-1 and TRBJ1-1; D might be TRBD1 (5 bases). CDR3 length: 16 residues. Trimming removed 3 bases at V and 6 bases at J, with 20 bases between. The germline gives CDR1 MGHRA, CDR2 YSYEKL. The CDR3 spells CASSQLRATRLPEAFF. CDR3 DNA sequence: TGCGCCAGCAGCCAGCTCAGGGCGACGAGGCTTCCTGAAGCTTTCTTT.

The rearrangement links TRBV30 to TRBJ2-5; the match to TRBD1 covers 8 bases. From germline, CDR1 is GTSNPN and CDR2 SVGIG (reference sequence). The CDR3 has 14 amino acids. Unmatched junction bases numbered 11, after V lost 4 bases and J lost 7 bases. The CDR3 DNA is TGTGCCTGGACGCGGACAGGGAGGTCTGGGACCCAGTACTTC. It translates to CAWTRTGRSGTQYF.

The CDR3 sequence: CASSTPLAGGPDTQYF. As DNA, the CDR3 is TGTGCCAGCAGTACCCCACTAGCGGGGGGGCCAGATACGCAGTATTTT. V is TRBV27 and J is TRBJ2-3, with 13 bases matching TRBD2. CDR3 size: 16 residues. The junction had 6 bases not matched to a gene; V was cut back by 5 bases and J by 4 bases. Germline V lookup: CDR1 MNHEY, CDR2 SMNVEV (reference sequence).

The rearrangement joins TRBV5-1 to TRBJ1-1, with D possibly being TRBD1 (5 bases). Trimming removed 1 base from V and 4 bases from J, with 14 bases in between. CDR1 is SGHRS and CDR2 is YFSETQ in the germline V gene. The CDR3 runs to 15 residues. CDR3 region: CASSLPRGGGTEAFF. For the CDR3, the DNA is TGCGCCAGCAGCTTGCCGAGGGGCGGGGGCACTGAAGCTTTCTTT.

The chain recombines TRBV12-3 or TRBV12-4 with TRBJ2-5, with a tentative D call TRBD1 (5 bases). The CDR3 is made up of 13 amino acids. Deletions cut 6 bases from V and 5 bases from J, with 13 bases between. CDR3 bases: TGTGCCAGCAGCCCCGCAGGGCTTGAGACCCAGTACTTC. Protein: CASSPAGLETQYF.

The chain combines TRBV14 with TRBJ2-3; unclear D gene. V dropped 1 base and J dropped 8 bases, with 13 bases sitting between them. Germline V CDR1 and CDR2: SGHDN, FVKESK. The CDR3 extends over 14 amino acids. This CDR3 is CASSQGSRLTTQYF. CDR3 DNA sequence: TGTGCCAGCAGCCAAGGGTCTAGACTTACTACGCAGTATTTT.

The rearrangement uses TRBV6-5 and TRBJ2-7; 8 bases align to TRBD1. CDR1 and CDR2 (germline): MNHEY, SVGAGI. V was clipped by 5 bases and J by 2 bases; unmatched bases: 8. The CDR3 contains 15 residues. CDR3 region: CASSRDGQGTYEQYF. The CDR3 DNA reads as TGTGCCAGCAGTCGAGATGGACAGGGCACCTACGAGCAGTACTTC.

The genes are TRBV30 and TRBJ1-1; unclear D gene. Germline V CDR1 and CDR2: GTSNPN, SVGIG (reference sequence). CDR3 length equals 13 residues. The ends were cut back, 0 bases at V and 3 bases at J, with 8 bases in the middle. The CDR3 nucleotides read TGTGCCTGGAGTGTAGCGGTTTACACTGAAGCTTTCTTT. Translating gives CAWSVAVYTEAFF.

The CDR3 DNA follows: TGCGCCAGCAGTGATCAGTCCGCCAATAATTCACCCCTCCACTTT. Encoded protein: CASSDQSANNSPLHF. This chain links TRBV10-2 with TRBJ1-6; D call uncertain. Looked up from germline, CDR1 is WSHSY and CDR2 is SAAADI. The CDR3 is 15 amino acids. Trimming cost V 3 bases and J 5 bases, with 11 bases left between them.

The chain combines TRBV11-3 with TRBJ2-1; no definite D call. CDR3 size: 14 residues. Between the trimmed V and J ends, which lost 1 base and 6 bases, there was a span of 10 bases. Germline loops: CDR1 SGHNT, CDR2 YENEEA. The CDR3 region has the DNA TGTGCCAGCAGCTTAGGGCCGGCGGCCAATGAGCAGTTCTTC. As protein: CASSLGPAANEQFF.

The V gene is TRBV5-6, the J gene TRBJ2-7; 7 bases align to TRBD2. In germline, CDR1 is SGHDT, CDR2 YYEEEE. Trimming at V came to 6 bases and at J to 6 bases, leaving 6 bases not matched to a gene. The CDR3 has 12 amino acids. The CDR3 region is CASTRGVREQYF. Written as DNA, the CDR3 is TGTGCCAGCACCCGGGGGGTCCGCGAGCAGTACTTC.

The chain links TRBV11-1 to TRBJ2-1, with TRBD2 identical over 10 bases. CDR1 and CDR2 from the germline V gene are SGHAT and FQDESV (reference sequence). The CDR3 spans 16 residues. The J segment lost 0 bases and the V segment lost 5 bases, leaving 4 bases of the junction unmatched. DNA of the CDR3: TGTGCCAGCAGCACTAGCGGGGCGAGCTCCTACAATGAGCAGTTCTTC. It yields the protein CASSTSGASSYNEQFF.

This clone was observed a handful of times. The CDR3 DNA is TGTGCCAGCAAGGGTCCCCAGGGTGGCTACACCTTC. Amino acid sequence: CASKGPQGGYTF. The rearrangement joins TRBV3-1 (or the pseudogene TRBV3-2) to TRBJ1-2; possible D gene TRBD1, 5 bases. Germline loops: CDR1 LGHDT, CDR2 YNNKEL (reference sequence). The CDR3 runs to 12 residues. Trimming shortened V by 7 bases and J by 7 bases, and 13 bases separated the two germline ends.

The chain couples TRBV5-6 to TRBJ1-4, with 9 bases aligning to TRBD1. Germline V CDR1 and CDR2: SGHDT, YYEEEE. Trimming removed 0 bases from V and 4 bases from J; junction bases left unmatched: 13. CDR3 length: 19 amino acids. CDR3 bases: TGTGCCAGCAGCTTGGATTTGGGACAGGGCGGGATCTATAATGAAAAACTGTTTTTT. It codes for CASSLDLGQGGIYNEKLFF.

This clone was seen once. The chain joins TRBV7-2 to TRBJ2-1; 8 positions agree with TRBD2. The V gene's germline CDR1 is SGHTA and CDR2 FQGNSA. The trim removed 6 bases at V and 7 bases at J, leaving 17 bases unmatched. The CDR3 is 17 residues long. CDR3 loop: CASSRRIQRGKGNEQFF. DNA of the CDR3: TGTGCCAGCAGTCGTAGAATCCAGCGGGGGAAGGGGAATGAGCAGTTCTTC.